The 9 T cell receptor beta chains given below trace back to one sample, sequenced in a study of shared clonotypes between healthy human individuals. CD45RO-negative, CCR7-positively selected cells formed the naive CD8 fraction, excluding terminally differentiated effector memory CD45RA+ cells. Sequencing was performed with immunoSEQ multiplex PCR; in TCRdb, only in-frame clones are kept and a portion is missing. This sample carries 1.5 million to 2.5 million clones, roughly 94% of them seen once, and the ten largest clones take 1.2%. Sequencing was done on a sample of naive CD8+ T cells sorted from blood. These receptors were taken from a man aged 18 to 30 in good health.

The V gene is TRBV14, the J gene TRBJ1-1; D uncertain. Germline CDR1 reads SGHDN; CDR2 reads FVKESK. The CDR3 totals 14 residues. V shed 0 bases and J shed 0 bases, with 5 bases lying between them. CDR3 protein: CASSQEEVNTEAFF. For the CDR3, the DNA is TGTGCCAGCAGCCAAGAAGAAGTGAACACTGAAGCTTTCTTT.

The chain employs TRBV29-1 and TRBJ2-1; TRBD2 aligns across 7 bases. The germline V gene has CDR1 SQVTM and CDR2 ANQGSEA. This CDR3 spans 15 amino acids. Trimming cost V 3 bases and J 4 bases; bases outside gene matches: 9. The CDR3 region has the DNA TGCAGCGTTGAGGCTAGCGGAAGCCCTTACAATGAGCAGTTCTTC. This codes for CSVEASGSPYNEQFF.

This chain joins TRBV5-6 and TRBJ2-3; D remains ambiguous. Germline V gene data show CDR1 as SGHDT and CDR2 as YYEEEE. V shed 5 bases and J shed 4 bases, with 8 bases lying between them. CDR3 length equals 12 residues. The CDR3 nucleotides are TGTGCCAGCAGAGCCGAGGCAGATACGCAGTATTTT. This sequence encodes CASRAEADTQYF.

J is TRBJ2-7 and V is TRBV2, with 11 bases fitting TRBD2. The CDR3 has 17 residues. Germline CDR1 and CDR2: SNHLY and FYNNEI. Trimming cost V 1 base and J 4 bases; bases outside gene matches: 9. The CDR3, as DNA: TGTGCCAGCAGTGAAGGACCTACTAGCGGGGGCCTTTACGAGCAGTACTTC. This gives the protein CASSEGPTSGGLYEQYF.

V gene TRBV19 combines with J gene TRBJ1-5; D call uncertain. V was shortened by 6 bases and J by 1 base, with 13 bases between the two germline ends. CDR1 and CDR2 (germline): LNHDA, SQIVND (reference sequence). CDR3 length equals 15 residues. CDR3 nucleotides: TGTGCCAGTAGCGAGCGGGGAGGGAGCAATCAGCCCCAGCATTTT. It codes for CASSERGGSNQPQHF.

The chain employs TRBV5-8 and TRBJ1-5, with D unresolved. Trimming removed 0 bases at V and 3 bases at J, with 10 bases between. There are 15 residues in the CDR3. CDR1 and CDR2 (germline): SGHTS, YDEGEE. The CDR3 DNA reads TGTGCCAGCAGCTTGGTGGCAGAGCCCAATCAGCCCCAGCATTTT. Protein product: CASSLVAEPNQPQHF.

CDR3 amino acids: CASSLTSGSTDEQFF. The CDR3, as DNA: TGTGCCAGCAGCTTGACTAGCGGGAGTACGGATGAGCAGTTCTTC. This rearrangement joins TRBV13 to TRBJ2-1; 12 nucleotides align to TRBD2. The CDR3 has 15 residues. CDR1 PRHDT and CDR2 FYEKMQ come from the germline V gene (reference sequence). Trimming at V came to 3 bases and at J to 8 bases, leaving 5 bases not matched to a gene.

The rearrangement links TRBV29-1 to TRBJ2-5; tentative D call: TRBD2 (6 bases). This CDR3 contains 13 residues. Germline lookup yields CDR1 SQVTM and CDR2 ANQGSEA. The V gene lost 1 base and the J gene lost 5 bases, with 11 bases spanning the gap. The CDR3 sequence: CSVEVGGVETQYF. CDR3 sequence (DNA): TGCAGCGTTGAAGTCGGCGGGGTTGAGACCCAGTACTTC.

Turning to this clone: A read error may produce the germline difference seen at one junction end. The gene calls are TRBV5-1 and TRBJ1-6; D possibly corresponds to TRBD1 (6 bases). CDR1 SGHRS and CDR2 YFSETQ come from the germline V gene. CDR3 length: 14 amino acids. The CDR3 DNA is TGTGCCAGCAGCTGGACAGAGGGTAATTCACCCCTCCACTTT. Translating gives CASSWTEGNSPLHF.